These 29 T cell receptor beta chains share one sample of origin, sequenced in a study of blood T cell repertoires in COVID-19 (dated by TCRdb to 2018 to 2021). The method behind the library was the immunoSEQ multiplex PCR assay. The immuneACCESS repertoire file appears here via TCRdb, limited to in-frame rearrangements. These files lack a portion of the clones; in checked studies, under half of the deficit traces to unresolved V genes, and the cause of the others is not known. Within this sample are more than 350,000 clones, with more than 70% of them counted one time only. About 3% of the sample goes to the ten largest clones. The sample comprised peripheral blood. Every receptor here comes from a young woman with COVID-19, enrolled during active disease.

The chain is built from TRBV29-1 and TRBJ1-2, with 10 nucleotides matching TRBD1. CDR3 length: 17 amino acids. With 5 bases clipped from V and 2 bases from J, the junction kept 14 bases outside the gene matches. Germline V gives CDR1 SQVTM, CDR2 ANQGSEA. The CDR3 region has the DNA TGCAGCGTTACTTCATCCGGGACAGGGGACCGAAACTATGGCTACACCTTC. Encoded protein: CSVTSSGTGDRNYGYTF.

The chain uses TRBV19 and TRBJ2-3; maybe TRBD1 (5 bases). Germline V gene data show CDR1 as LNHDA and CDR2 as SQIVND (reference sequence). Trimming shortened V by 0 bases and J by 7 bases, and 23 bases separated the two germline ends. The CDR3 contains 18 residues. The CDR3 region is CASSIEQGWGHGLNTQYF. As DNA, the CDR3 is TGTGCCAGTAGTATAGAGCAGGGATGGGGTCACGGGCTGAATACGCAGTATTTT.

The chain uses TRBV11-2 and TRBJ2-2; a weak D match, TRBD1 (6 bases). The CDR3 runs to 15 residues. The germline V gene has CDR1 SGHAT and CDR2 FQNNGV. The V end was cut by 3 bases, the J end by 7 bases, with 15 bases between. The CDR3, as DNA: TGTGCCAGCAGCTTCCAGGGGCAAAGGGTCGGGGAGCTGTTTTTT. Translated, it gives CASSFQGQRVGELFF.

The V gene is TRBV6-2 or TRBV6-3, the J gene TRBJ1-2, with TRBD1 matching over 11 bases. The CDR3 consists of 15 residues. Germline V lookup: CDR1 MNHEY, CDR2 SVGEGT. V shed 5 bases and J 5 bases; nucleotides not matched to a gene: 7. For the CDR3, the DNA is TGTGCCAGCAGTCCGCCGGGACAGGGGGAGTATGGCTACACCTTC. This encodes CASSPPGQGEYGYTF.

The chain couples TRBV6-4 to TRBJ2-2; 9 positions agree with TRBD2. Germline CDR1 reads MRHNA; CDR2 reads SNTAGT. This CDR3 has 16 residues. Germline trimming cut 3 bases from V and 0 bases from J; bases unmatched to any gene: 2. The CDR3 here is CASSELAGSNTGELFF. In DNA form, the CDR3 reads TGTGCCAGCAGTGAACTAGCGGGCTCGAACACCGGGGAGCTGTTTTTT.

The genes are TRBV19 and TRBJ1-1; D not resolved. The CDR3 sequence is 14 residues long. The germline CDR1 and CDR2 sequences are LNHDA and SQIVND (reference sequence). V shed 3 bases and J shed 0 bases, with 8 bases lying between them. The DNA for the CDR3 is TGTGCCAGTAGTATGCGGCTGTTGAACACTGAAGCTTTCTTT. Its translation: CASSMRLLNTEAFF.

This clone was observed a few times. The chain has TRBV25-1 and TRBJ1-1, with D tentatively TRBD1 (5 bases). The V gene's germline CDR1 is MGHDK and CDR2 SYGVNS. The CDR3 totals 14 residues. V dropped 4 bases and J dropped 4 bases, with 13 bases sitting between them. In nucleotides, the CDR3 is TGTGCCAGCAGTGTCGCCGGGGGGGGCACTGAAGCTTTCTTT. Its protein is CASSVAGGGTEAFF.

The count of this clone is one. The chain links TRBV18 to TRBJ1-3, with 7 bases identical to TRBD1. CDR1 and CDR2 from the germline V gene are KGHSH and LQKENI. The J segment lost 0 bases and the V segment lost 0 bases, leaving 8 bases of the junction unmatched. This CDR3 contains 18 residues. The CDR3 nucleotides are TGTGCCAGCTCACCACCATCTCGGGACAGCAGCTCTGGAAACACCATATATTTT. Amino acid sequence: CASSPPSRDSSSGNTIYF.

This rearrangement joins TRBV7-6 to TRBJ2-5; 7 nucleotides match TRBD1. After removal of 5 bases from V and 4 bases from J, the junction contained 16 bases not matched to a gene. In germline, CDR1 is SGHVS, CDR2 FNYEAQ. This CDR3 has 17 amino acids. The CDR3 nucleotides read TGTGCCAGCAGCCAAACCTCCCCGGCCCCAGGGGGAGAGACCCAGTACTTC. Encoded protein: CASSQTSPAPGGETQYF.

The chain links TRBV5-1 to TRBJ1-1; D perhaps matches TRBD1 (5 bases). CDR3 length: 14 amino acids. The germline gives CDR1 SGHRS, CDR2 YFSETQ. Trimming left V 4 bases short and J 0 bases short, with 10 bases between. The CDR3 bases are TGCGCCAGCAGCCAACAGACAGTGAACACTGAAGCTTTCTTT. It codes for CASSQQTVNTEAFF.

Written as DNA, the CDR3 is TGTGCCAGCAGCTTAGATATCGGGTACAATGAGCAGTTCTTC. It codes for CASSLDIGYNEQFF. This chain joins TRBV7-2 and TRBJ2-1; D is uncertain. This CDR3 spans 14 amino acids. V lost 1 base and J 4 bases, leaving 8 bases between the germline ends. CDR1 is SGHTA, CDR2 FQGNSA, per germline.

This clone appeared a few times. This chain uses TRBV19 with TRBJ1-1; D gene unclear. Between the trimmed V and J ends, which lost 3 bases and 4 bases, there was a span of 9 bases. Germline assignment: CDR1 LNHDA and CDR2 SQIVND (reference sequence). CDR3 size: 13 residues. DNA of the CDR3: TGTGCCAGTAGTATTGTAAGCGGCACTGAAGCTTTCTTT. Encoded protein: CASSIVSGTEAFF.

This rearrangement joins TRBV5-4 to TRBJ2-5; D remains unclear. The ends were cut back, 0 bases at V and 2 bases at J, with 5 bases in the middle. The CDR3 contains 13 residues. Germline-derived CDR1 and CDR2 are SGHNT and YYREEE (reference sequence). The chain's CDR3 is CASSLDEQETQYF. The CDR3 region has the DNA TGTGCCAGCAGCTTGGACGAGCAAGAGACCCAGTACTTC.

V usage is TRBV5-1 and J usage is TRBJ2-1; 13 bases are shared with TRBD2. The CDR3 extends over 18 amino acids. Trimming cost V 2 bases and J 7 bases; bases outside gene matches: 12. Per germline, CDR1 SGHRS and CDR2 YFSETQ. CDR3: CASSFGTSGGAYANEQFF. The DNA for the CDR3 is TGCGCCAGCAGCTTTGGTACTAGCGGGGGGGCATATGCGAATGAGCAGTTCTTC.

The chain uses TRBV4-3 and TRBJ2-1, with no clear D. The CDR3 loop spans 15 amino acids. V was shortened by 1 base and J by 6 bases, with 13 bases between the two germline ends. The germline CDR1 and CDR2 sequences are LGHNA and YSLEER. The CDR3 sequence: CASSQARPRGNEQFF. The CDR3 nucleotides read TGCGCCAGCAGCCAAGCCCGACCCCGAGGCAATGAGCAGTTCTTC.

This sequence joins TRBV18 and TRBJ1-3, with D uncertain. This CDR3 is built from 14 residues. V was cut by 2 bases and J by 0 bases, with 5 bases left in between. From germline, CDR1 is KGHSH and CDR2 LQKENI. The CDR3 nucleotides read TGTGCCAGCTCACCAAGCCGCTCTGGAAACACCATATATTTT. Its translation is CASSPSRSGNTIYF.

J is TRBJ2-3 and V is TRBV7-2; 12 nucleotides agree with TRBD2. Germline CDR1 and CDR2: SGHTA and FQGNSA. This CDR3 has 17 residues. The V segment lost 1 base and the J segment 0 bases; nucleotides outside the gene matches: 2. The CDR3, as DNA: TGTGCCAGCAGCTTAGTCGGACTAGCGGGAAGCACAGATACGCAGTATTTT. Amino acid sequence: CASSLVGLAGSTDTQYF.

The chain uses TRBV13 and TRBJ2-5; D might be TRBD2 (6 bases). Germline lookup yields CDR1 PRHDT and CDR2 FYEKMQ (reference sequence). Deletions cut 3 bases from V and 2 bases from J, with 10 bases between. CDR3 length: 14 amino acids. CDR3 sequence (DNA): TGTGCCAGCAGCTTCGGACGGGGGCAAGAGACCCAGTACTTC. As protein: CASSFGRGQETQYF. Filled out from reference TRBV13 and TRBJ2-5, the complete variable domain reads AAGVIQSPRHLIKEKRETATLKCYPIPRHDTVYWYQQGPGQDPQFLISFYEKMQSDKGSIPDRFSAQQFSDYHSELNMSSLELGDSALYFCASSFGRGQETQYFGPGTRLLVL.

The chain has TRBV10-3 and TRBJ2-5, with D maybe TRBD2 (5 bases). Germline V gene sequence: CDR1 ENHRY, CDR2 SYGVKD. The CDR3 runs to 17 residues. With 6 bases removed from V and 7 bases from J, the gap between germline ends came to 27 bases. CDR3 sequence reads: CAISGTPTGPRDGTQYF. The CDR3 DNA sequence: TGTGCCATCAGCGGCACCCCCACCGGACCCCGGGATGGGACCCAGTACTTC.

The genes are TRBV10-3 and TRBJ2-4, with 7 positions matching TRBD2. The V gene end was trimmed by 4 bases and the J gene end by 8 bases; junction bases not matched to a gene: 8. The CDR3 is 14 residues long. Germline V gene lookup returns CDR1 ENHRY and CDR2 SYGVKD. The CDR3 reads CAISGDGRGDIQYF. The CDR3 DNA follows: TGTGCCATCAGTGGGGACGGACGGGGGGACATTCAGTACTTC.

CDR3 amino acids: CASSPPEGSSGANVLTF. CDR3 coding DNA: TGTGCCAGCTCACCACCGGAGGGGAGCTCTGGGGCCAACGTCCTGACTTTC. The chain employs TRBV18 and TRBJ2-6, with D possibly TRBD2 on 6 matching bases. The CDR3 length is 17 residues. Germline V gene sequence: CDR1 KGHSH, CDR2 LQKENI. Trimming stripped 0 bases from V and 0 bases from J, with 9 bases between.

This chain joins TRBV9 and TRBJ1-2; 7 nucleotides agree with TRBD1. Germline CDR1 is SGDLS and CDR2 is YYNGEE. The CDR3 length is 16 residues. V was clipped by 4 bases and J by 8 bases; unmatched bases: 17. This CDR3 reads CASSTRAQGPQGGYTF. Here the CDR3 DNA reads TGTGCCAGCAGCACCCGTGCACAGGGGCCTCAGGGAGGCTACACCTTC.

This clone was detected only a few times. V gene TRBV5-1 combines with J gene TRBJ2-1; tentative D call: TRBD2 (5 bases). The V and J ends lost 8 bases and 9 bases respectively, with 15 bases between them. The germline V gene has CDR1 SGHRS and CDR2 YFSETQ. This CDR3 has 12 residues. The CDR3 reads CASDEGHGEQFF. The CDR3 bases are TGCGCCAGTGACGAGGGTCACGGTGAGCAGTTCTTC.

The chain combines TRBV28 with TRBJ2-3; TRBD2 might be the D (7 bases). Germline-derived CDR1 and CDR2 are MDHEN and SYDVKM. This CDR3 contains 16 residues. V was clipped by 3 bases and J by 3 bases, with 16 bases between them. The CDR3 reads CASSFGWGGRTDTQYF. CDR3 DNA sequence: TGTGCCAGCAGTTTCGGCTGGGGGGGCCGGACAGATACGCAGTATTTT.

This clone appeared once. The chain links TRBV18 to TRBJ2-1, with 10 bases lining up with TRBD1. CDR1 is KGHSH and CDR2 is LQKENI in the germline V gene. CDR3 size: 15 residues. V dropped 4 bases and J dropped 2; count of bases not matched to a gene: 2. The CDR3 coding sequence is TGTGCCAGCTCACTGGACAGGGGGACCTACAATGAGCAGTTCTTC. Protein product: CASSLDRGTYNEQFF.

The chain links TRBV6-2 or TRBV6-3 to TRBJ1-1, with TRBD1 identical over 10 bases. V shed 6 bases, J shed 3 bases, and the junction held 4 bases outside the gene matches. Germline lookup yields CDR1 MNHEY and CDR2 SVGEGT. This CDR3 comprises 14 residues. As DNA, the CDR3 is TGTGCCAGCAGCCCGACAGGGGGCTACACTGAAGCTTTCTTT. Protein sequence: CASSPTGGYTEAFF.

The chain joins TRBV5-4 to TRBJ1-4; D is perhaps TRBD1 (6 bases). The CDR3 consists of 15 residues. Trimming removed 1 base from V and 7 bases from J, with 14 bases in between. The germline V gene has CDR1 SGHNT and CDR2 YYREEE (reference sequence). The CDR3 nucleotides read TGTGCCAGCAGCTTGAAAGGGGGTAGGAGTGAAAAACTGTTTTTT. The encoded protein is CASSLKGGRSEKLFF.

This clone was picked up a small number of times. The CDR3 bases are TGTGCCAGCAGCCCTACTGACAGGGGCGGCCGGGAGCTGTTTTTT. It translates to CASSPTDRGGRELFF. The chain joins TRBV2 to TRBJ2-2, with 8 bases matching TRBD1. The germline V gene has CDR1 SNHLY and CDR2 FYNNEI. Trimming took 6 bases from V and 9 from J; bases not matched to a gene: 12. The CDR3 sequence is 15 residues long.

V gene TRBV28 combines with J gene TRBJ1-1; D ambiguous. Trimming pared 5 bases from V and 2 bases from J, leaving 3 bases between. CDR1 is MDHEN and CDR2 is SYDVKM in the germline V gene. This CDR3 region has 11 residues. The DNA for the CDR3 is TGTGCCAGCAGTACTAACACTGAAGCTTTCTTT. Translated, it gives CASSTNTEAFF.